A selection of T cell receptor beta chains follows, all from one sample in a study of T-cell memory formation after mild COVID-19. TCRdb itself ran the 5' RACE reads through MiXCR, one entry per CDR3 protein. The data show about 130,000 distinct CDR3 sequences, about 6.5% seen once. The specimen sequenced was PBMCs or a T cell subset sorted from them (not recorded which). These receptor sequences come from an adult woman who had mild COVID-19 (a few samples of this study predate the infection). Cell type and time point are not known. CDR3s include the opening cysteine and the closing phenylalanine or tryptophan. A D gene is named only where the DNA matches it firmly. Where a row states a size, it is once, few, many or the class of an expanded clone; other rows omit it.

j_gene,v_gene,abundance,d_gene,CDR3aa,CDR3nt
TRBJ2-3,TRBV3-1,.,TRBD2,CASSQGSGLAGRDTQYF,TGTGCCAGCAGCCAAGGGTCAGGGCTAGCGGGACGAGATACGCAGTATTTT
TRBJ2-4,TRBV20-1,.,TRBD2,CSAQGLAGLGDIQYF,TGCAGTGCTCAGGGACTAGCGGGGCTCGGAGACATTCAGTACTTC
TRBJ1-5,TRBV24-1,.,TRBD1,CATRDSHSNQPQHF,TGTGCCACTAGGGACAGCCATAGCAATCAGCCCCAGCATTTT
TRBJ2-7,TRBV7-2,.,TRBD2,CASSPQSGSYEQYF,TGTGCCAGCAGCCCCCAGAGCGGGAGTTACGAGCAGTACTTC
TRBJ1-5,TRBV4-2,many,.,CASSQERGGNQPQHF,TGTGCCAGCAGCCAAGAACGGGGCGGCAATCAGCCCCAGCATTTT
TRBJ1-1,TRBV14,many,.,CASSHRTAMNTEAFF,TGTGCCAGCAGCCATCGGACGGCCATGAACACTGAAGCTTTCTTT
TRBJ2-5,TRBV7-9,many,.,CASSSGRLETQYF,TGTGCCAGCAGCTCAGGCAGGTTGGAGACCCAGTACTTC
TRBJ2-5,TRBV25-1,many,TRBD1,CASTPRGRETQYF,TGTGCCAGCACTCCCAGGGGGCGAGAGACCCAGTACTTC
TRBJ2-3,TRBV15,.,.,CATSRDLRLSADTQYF,TGTGCCACCAGCAGAGATTTGCGACTGAGCGCAGATACGCAGTATTTT
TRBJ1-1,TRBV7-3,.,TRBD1,CASSLQGGVTEAFF,TGTGCCAGCAGCTTACAGGGGGGAGTAACTGAAGCTTTCTTT
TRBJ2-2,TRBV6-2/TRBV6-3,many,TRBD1,CASTEAGQGAINTGELFF,TGTGCCAGCACCGAGGCGGGACAGGGGGCAATAAACACCGGGGAGCTGTTTTTT
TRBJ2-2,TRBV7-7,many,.,CASSLTVNTGELFF,TGTGCCAGCAGCTTGACAGTGAACACCGGGGAGCTGTTTTTT
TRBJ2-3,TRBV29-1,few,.,CSVLHSYTDTQYF,TGCAGCGTTCTGCACTCGTACACAGATACGCAGTATTTT
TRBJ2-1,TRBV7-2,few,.,CASSLELGRLYNEQFF,TGTGCCAGCAGCTTAGAGCTGGGGCGCCTCTACAATGAGCAGTTCTTC
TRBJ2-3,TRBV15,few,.,CATSRDNGPTDTQYF,TGTGCCACCAGCAGAGATAACGGCCCAACAGATACGCAGTATTTT
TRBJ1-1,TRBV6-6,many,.,CASSYSPDRMNTEAFF,TGTGCCAGCAGTTACTCCCCGGACAGAATGAACACTGAAGCTTTCTTT
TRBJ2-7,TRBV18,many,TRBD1,CASSPTTGMDEQYF,TGTGCCAGCTCACCCACGACAGGGATGGACGAGCAGTACTTC
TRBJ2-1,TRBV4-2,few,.,CASSQDRDNEQFF,TGTGCCAGCAGCCAAGACCGGGACAATGAGCAGTTCTTC
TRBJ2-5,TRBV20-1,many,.,CSATPSIETQYF,TGCAGTGCTACCCCCAGCATAGAGACCCAGTACTTC
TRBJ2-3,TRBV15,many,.,CATSLPSTDTQYF,TGTGCCACCAGTTTACCATCCACAGATACGCAGTATTTT
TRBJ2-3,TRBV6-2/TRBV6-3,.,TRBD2,CASSYSSGRTTDTQYF,TGTGCCAGCAGTTACAGCAGCGGGAGGACCACAGATACGCAGTATTTT
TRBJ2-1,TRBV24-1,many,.,CATSDPQVRPYNEQFF,TGTGCCACCAGTGATCCGCAGGTTAGACCCTACAATGAGCAGTTCTTC
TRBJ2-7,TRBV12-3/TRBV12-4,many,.,CASSSHGAQSSYEQYF,TGTGCCAGCAGTTCCCACGGAGCGCAGTCCTCCTACGAGCAGTACTTC
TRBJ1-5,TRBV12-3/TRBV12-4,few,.,CASSFGGWDQPQHF,TGTGCCAGCAGTTTTGGGGGATGGGATCAGCCCCAGCATTTT
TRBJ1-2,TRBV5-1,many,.,CASSLEGSYGYTF,TGCGCCAGCAGCTTGGAAGGATCCTATGGCTACACCTTC
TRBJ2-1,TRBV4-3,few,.,CASSQGFRGMYNEQFF,TGCGCCAGCAGCCAAGGTTTCAGGGGAATGTACAATGAGCAGTTCTTC
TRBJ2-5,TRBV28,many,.,CASSRGRGETQYF,TGTGCCAGCTCGAGGGGGAGAGGGGAGACCCAGTACTTC
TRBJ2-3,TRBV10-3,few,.,CAISPRARDTQYF,TGTGCCATCAGTCCCAGGGCCAGGGATACGCAGTATTTT